Following are 19 T cell receptor beta chains from one sample sequenced in a study of blood T cell repertoires in COVID-19. TCRdb keeps only in-frame clones here, not all; method: immunoSEQ multiplex PCR. Of roughly 300,000 clones detected, 75% to 95% appear once; the ten largest clones hold 6.5% to 8%. Sequenced: peripheral blood. The receptors here all came from a woman aged 25 to 45 with COVID-19, enrolled during active disease.

The rearrangement links TRBV3-1 (or the pseudogene TRBV3-2) to TRBJ2-2; D remains unclear. Germline-derived CDR1 and CDR2 are LGHDT and YNNKEL (reference sequence). The length of the CDR3 is 13 residues. Trimming cost V 3 bases and J 4 bases, with 6 bases left between them. CDR3 sequence: CASSHRVTGELFF. In DNA form, the CDR3 reads TGTGCCAGCAGCCATAGAGTCACCGGGGAGCTGTTTTTT.

The rearrangement uses TRBV6-2 or TRBV6-3 and TRBJ1-2; TRBD1 is a possible D gene (6 bases). In germline, CDR1 is MNHEY, CDR2 SVGEGT. With 5 bases removed from V and 4 bases from J, the gap between germline ends came to 8 bases. This CDR3 is 12 amino acids long. For the CDR3, the DNA is TGTGCCAGCAGTGGGACAATCTATGGCTACACCTTC. It translates to CASSGTIYGYTF.

This clone showed up just once. V usage is TRBV6-2 or TRBV6-3 and J usage is TRBJ1-5; a possible D gene is TRBD1 (5 bases). CDR3 size: 16 residues. The V end lost 4 bases, the J end lost 6 bases, and 19 bases lay between the germline ends. Germline CDR1 reads MNHEY; CDR2 reads SVGEGT. The CDR3 loop reads CASSLPRTSGGQPQHF. As DNA, the CDR3 is TGTGCCAGCAGTTTACCCCGGACGAGCGGGGGTCAGCCCCAGCATTTT.

The rearrangement links TRBV6-4 to TRBJ2-1; tentatively, D is TRBD1 (6 bases). V shed 6 bases and J shed 8 bases, with 14 bases lying between them. The length of the CDR3 is 13 residues. CDR1 MRHNA and CDR2 SNTAGT come from the germline V gene. CDR3 in amino acids: CASRDLQGHEQFF. In nucleotides, the CDR3 is TGTGCCAGCAGGGACCTACAGGGTCATGAGCAGTTCTTC.

The gene calls are TRBV5-1 and TRBJ2-7, with 8 bases aligning to TRBD2. V lost 4 bases to trimming and J lost 6 bases; unmatched junction nucleotides: 9. The CDR3 contains 14 residues. Germline lookup yields CDR1 SGHRS and CDR2 YFSETQ. CDR3 protein: CASSPPGLVSEQYF. The DNA of the CDR3 is TGCGCCAGCAGCCCACCGGGACTAGTTTCCGAGCAGTACTTC.

The CDR3 DNA reads TGCAGCGTCGATTATCAGGCCAGGGGGAGTAACGAGCAGTACTTC. This sequence encodes CSVDYQARGSNEQYF. J is TRBJ2-7 and V is TRBV29-1; 7 bases map to TRBD1. CDR1 and CDR2 from the germline V gene are SQVTM and ANQGSEA. The CDR3 is 15 residues long. J was trimmed by 5 bases and V by 6 bases; bases with no gene match: 16.

The rearrangement uses TRBV9 and TRBJ2-2; 9 bases are a match to TRBD1. There are 22 residues in the CDR3. With 0 bases clipped from V and 1 base from J, the junction kept 19 bases outside the gene matches. Germline V lookup: CDR1 SGDLS, CDR2 YYNGEE. CDR3 loop: CASSVGSVVGQGVWVNTGELFF. The CDR3 nucleotides are TGTGCCAGCAGCGTAGGTTCAGTAGTGGGACAGGGAGTTTGGGTGAACACCGGGGAGCTGTTTTTT.

Here the CDR3 DNA reads TGTGCCAGCAGTTACTCGATAACACCAGGGGTAGACGAGCAGTACTTC. Translation: CASSYSITPGVDEQYF. The chain carries TRBV6-5 and TRBJ2-7; the D gene is possibly TRBD1 (6 bases). Germline V gene data show CDR1 as MNHEY and CDR2 as SVGAGI. This CDR3 region has 16 residues. The V and J ends lost 0 bases and 5 bases respectively, with 17 bases between them.

In this sample, this clone turned up once. V usage is TRBV9 and J usage is TRBJ2-3; TRBD2 aligns across 11 bases. Germline V gene data show CDR1 as SGDLS and CDR2 as YYNGEE. V lost 0 bases, J lost 11 bases, and 8 bases stayed unmatched. CDR3 length equals 15 residues. The CDR3 sequence is CASSVGASGRPEQYF. CDR3 coding DNA: TGTGCCAGCAGCGTAGGGGCTAGCGGGAGGCCAGAGCAGTATTTT.

The rearrangement uses TRBV19 and TRBJ2-2; TRBD1 matches 10 bases. Germline lookup yields CDR1 LNHDA and CDR2 SQIVND (reference sequence). Trimming removed 4 bases from V and 3 bases from J; junction bases left unmatched: 2. This CDR3 contains 15 residues. This CDR3 reads CASSSGQGDTGELFF. The CDR3 DNA reads as TGTGCCAGTAGTAGTGGACAGGGGGACACCGGGGAGCTGTTTTTT.

The V call is TRBV28, the J call TRBJ1-5; the D is unclear. Germline V gene sequence: CDR1 MDHEN, CDR2 SYDVKM. This CDR3 comprises 13 residues. Trimming left V 8 bases short and J 0 bases short, with 8 bases between. The CDR3 here is CASQAPSNQPQHF. The CDR3 DNA is TGTGCCAGCCAGGCCCCTAGCAATCAGCCCCAGCATTTT.

This chain uses TRBV5-4 with TRBJ1-2, with D possibly matching TRBD1 (6 bases). Looked up from germline, CDR1 is SGHNT and CDR2 is YYREEE (reference sequence). Trimming removed 4 bases from V and 0 bases from J, with 16 bases in between. The CDR3 length is 16 residues. CDR3: CASSPLQGLTNYGYTF. CDR3 nucleotides: TGTGCCAGCAGCCCGCTTCAGGGGCTAACTAACTATGGCTACACCTTC.

This clone appeared a few times. The V and J genes are TRBV4-2 and TRBJ1-5; possible D gene TRBD1, 6 bases. Trimming cost V 1 base and J 2 bases, with 12 bases left between them. The germline gives CDR1 LGHNA, CDR2 YNFKEQ. The CDR3 is 16 residues long. The CDR3 DNA sequence: TGTGCCAGCAGCCAAGTTCTACAGGGAGGCAATCAGCCCCAGCATTTT. It encodes CASSQVLQGGNQPQHF.

Concerning this clone: The germline gene is not matched at one end of the junction; a read error may be the cause. This rearrangement joins TRBV19 to TRBJ1-5; 9 bases map to TRBD1. The CDR3 runs 16 residues. Germline V gene lookup returns CDR1 LNHDA and CDR2 SQIVND (reference sequence). The CDR3 reads CASSKWTGASDQPQHF. The CDR3 DNA reads as TGTGCCAGTAGTAAATGGACAGGGGCTAGCGATCAGCCCCAGCATTTT.

For this clone: A junction boundary mismatches the germline segment, possibly from a read error. The chain links TRBV7-8 to TRBJ2-5; possible D gene TRBD1, 6 bases. Per the germline V gene, CDR1 is SGHVS and CDR2 is FQNEAQ. The CDR3 totals 9 residues. CDR3 region: CARGDTPNF. The CDR3 bases are TGTGCCAGGGGGGACACCCCAAACTTC.

V usage is TRBV5-1 and J usage is TRBJ1-5; D ambiguous. The CDR3 totals 15 residues. Germline CDR1 and CDR2: SGHRS and YFSETQ. V lost 0 bases and J lost 3, with 10 bases in between. Written as DNA, the CDR3 is TGCGCCAGCAGCTTGGTCCCGGGTCTCAATCAGCCCCAGCATTTT. Translated: CASSLVPGLNQPQHF.

The table lists this clone with a count of one. CDR3 loop: CAWSVRISGIPISYNEQFF. Here the CDR3 DNA reads TGTGCCTGGAGTGTACGGATTAGCGGGATTCCAATCTCCTACAATGAGCAGTTCTTC. This rearrangement joins TRBV30 to TRBJ2-1, with 8 bases lining up with TRBD2. With V trimmed by 0 bases and J by 0 bases, 13 bases remained unmatched. This CDR3 is built from 19 residues. Per the germline V gene, CDR1 is GTSNPN and CDR2 is SVGIG (reference sequence).

This chain uses TRBV6-2 or TRBV6-3 with TRBJ1-5, with 8 bases matching TRBD1. The CDR3 runs 18 residues. V trimming: 0 bases; J trimming: 4 bases; junction bases outside the gene matches: 11. CDR1 MNHEY and CDR2 SVGEGT come from the germline V gene. DNA of the CDR3: TGTGCCAGCAGTTACTCGAAGGGCAGGGGGCTATCAAATCAGCCCCAGCATTTT. Translated, it gives CASSYSKGRGLSNQPQHF.

The sample holds a few counts of this clone. The chain uses TRBV6-2 or TRBV6-3 and TRBJ2-1; unclear D gene. The V end lost 5 bases, the J end lost 9 bases, and 17 bases lay between the germline ends. The CDR3 is made up of 14 amino acids. Germline CDR1 is MNHEY and CDR2 is SVGEGT. The CDR3 protein is CASSPSPIVSEQFF. The CDR3 DNA sequence: TGTGCCAGCAGTCCGTCGCCAATAGTTAGTGAGCAGTTCTTC.